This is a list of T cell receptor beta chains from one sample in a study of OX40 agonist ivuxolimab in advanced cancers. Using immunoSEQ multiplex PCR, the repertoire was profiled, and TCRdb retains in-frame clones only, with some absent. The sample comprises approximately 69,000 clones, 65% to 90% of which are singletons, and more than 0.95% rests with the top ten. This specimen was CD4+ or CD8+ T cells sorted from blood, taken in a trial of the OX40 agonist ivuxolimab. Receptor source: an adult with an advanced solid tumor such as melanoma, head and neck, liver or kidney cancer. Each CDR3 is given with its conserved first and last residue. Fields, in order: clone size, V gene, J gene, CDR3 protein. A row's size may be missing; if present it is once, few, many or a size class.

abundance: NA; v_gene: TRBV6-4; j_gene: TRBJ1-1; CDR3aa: CASSETPGNTEAFF
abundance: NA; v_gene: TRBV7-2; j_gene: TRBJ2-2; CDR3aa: CASSFSRDRVNTGELFF
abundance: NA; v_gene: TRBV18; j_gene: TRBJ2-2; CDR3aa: CASSPRTRGETGELFF
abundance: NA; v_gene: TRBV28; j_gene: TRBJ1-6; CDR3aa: CASIPGGHSYNSPLHF
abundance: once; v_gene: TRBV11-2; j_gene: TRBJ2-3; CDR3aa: CASSTHGLAGVTTDTQYF
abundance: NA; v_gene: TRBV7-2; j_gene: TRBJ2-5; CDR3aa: CASSLAGGETQYF
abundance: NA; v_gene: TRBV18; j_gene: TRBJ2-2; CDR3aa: CASSLGTANTGELFF
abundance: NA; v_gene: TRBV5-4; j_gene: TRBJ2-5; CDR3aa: CASSSTSGGAGETQYF
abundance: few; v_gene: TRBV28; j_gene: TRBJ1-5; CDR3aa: CASSLTVGVGNQPQHF
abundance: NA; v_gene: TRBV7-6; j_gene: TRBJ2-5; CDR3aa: CASSLGYQKETQYF
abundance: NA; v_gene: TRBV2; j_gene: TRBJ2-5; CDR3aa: CASTEAGRETQYF
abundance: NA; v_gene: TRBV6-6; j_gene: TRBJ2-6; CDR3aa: CASSYSTQGPVLTF
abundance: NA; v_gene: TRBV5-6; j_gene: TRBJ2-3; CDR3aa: CASSLGGGSDTQYF
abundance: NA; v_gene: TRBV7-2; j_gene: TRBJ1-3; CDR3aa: CASSFAIATGQAGNTIYF
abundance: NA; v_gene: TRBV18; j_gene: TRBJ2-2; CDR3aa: CASSPPGQPTGELFF
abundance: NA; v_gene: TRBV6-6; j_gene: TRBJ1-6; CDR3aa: CASQQVINSPLHF
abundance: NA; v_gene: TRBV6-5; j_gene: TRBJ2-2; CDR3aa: CASERRANTGELFF
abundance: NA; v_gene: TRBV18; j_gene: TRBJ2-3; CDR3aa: CASSPGKRGAADTQYF
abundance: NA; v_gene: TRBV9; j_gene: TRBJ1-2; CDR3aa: CASSVVGGYGGYTF
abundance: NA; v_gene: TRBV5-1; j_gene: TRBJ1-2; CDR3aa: CASSLATGGYYGYTF
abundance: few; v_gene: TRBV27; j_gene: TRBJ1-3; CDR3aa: CASSRTGTVGNTIYF
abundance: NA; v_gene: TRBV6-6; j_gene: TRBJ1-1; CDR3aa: CASSYLGNTEAFF
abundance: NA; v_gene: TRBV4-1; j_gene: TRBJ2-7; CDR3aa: CASSHQRGVQYEQYF
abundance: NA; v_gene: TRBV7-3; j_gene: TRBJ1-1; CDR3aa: CASSLVGAQENTEAFF
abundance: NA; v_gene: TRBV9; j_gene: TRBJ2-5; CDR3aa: CASSAGLAGGQETQYF
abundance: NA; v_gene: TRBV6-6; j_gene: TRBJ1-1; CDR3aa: CASLPGDRNTEAFF
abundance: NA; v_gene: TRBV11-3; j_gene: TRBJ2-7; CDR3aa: CASSILQGASYEQYF
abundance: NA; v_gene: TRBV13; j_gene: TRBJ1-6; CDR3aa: CASSSSTDYNSPLHF
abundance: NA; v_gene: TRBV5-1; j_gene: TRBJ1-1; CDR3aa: CASSLGDSMNTEAFF
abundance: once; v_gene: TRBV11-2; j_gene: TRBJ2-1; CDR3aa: CASGRDPSSYNEQFF
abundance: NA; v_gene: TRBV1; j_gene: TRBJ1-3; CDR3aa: CTSSQPRSGVRGNTIYF
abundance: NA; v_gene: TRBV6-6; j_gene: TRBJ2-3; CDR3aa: CASGQGQSNTDTQYF
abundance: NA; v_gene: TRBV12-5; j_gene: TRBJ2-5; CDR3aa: CASGLREETQYF
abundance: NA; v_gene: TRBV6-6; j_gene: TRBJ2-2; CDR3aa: CASSYGPGEAGELFF
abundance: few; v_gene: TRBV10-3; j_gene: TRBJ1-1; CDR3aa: CAIRDNIDTEAFF
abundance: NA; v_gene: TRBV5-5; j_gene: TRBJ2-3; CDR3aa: CASSLGGKTTDTQYF
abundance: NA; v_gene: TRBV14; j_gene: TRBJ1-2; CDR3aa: CASSLVDGPYGYTF
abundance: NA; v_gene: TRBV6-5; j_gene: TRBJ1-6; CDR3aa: CASSYSMDRFNSPLHF
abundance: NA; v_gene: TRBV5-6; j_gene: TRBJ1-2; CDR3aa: CASSLGFADYGYTF
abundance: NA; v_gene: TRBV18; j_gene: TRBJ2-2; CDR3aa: CASSPLTRSTGELFF
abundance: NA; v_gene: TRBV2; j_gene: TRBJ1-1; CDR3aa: CASSAAAGTEAFF
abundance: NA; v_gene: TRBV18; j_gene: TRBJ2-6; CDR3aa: CASSPGVDGANVLTF
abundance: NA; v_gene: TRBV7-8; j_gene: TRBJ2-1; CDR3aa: CASSPGGLSTYNEQFF